This TCR beta chain was retrieved from a study of shared clonotypes between healthy human individuals. Clones were sequenced by immunoSEQ multiplex PCR, and TCRdb holds only the in-frame ones, with some missing. This table holds 2 million to 3 million clones, 80% to 95% found once. Germline trimming cut 2 bases from V and 0 bases from J; bases unmatched to any gene: 2. This CDR3 is 15 amino acids long. Germline CDR1 LNHDA, CDR2 SQIVND (reference sequence). Specimen: naive CD4+ T cells from PBMCs. The subset is: CD45RA+ positively selected. This chain connects TRBV19 to TRBJ2-7, with 9 nucleotides matching TRBD2. The sequence came from a man between 18 and 29 years old in good health. Some clones in this sample may be carry-over from other donors' samples. CDR3 residues: CASSITSGFSYEQYF. In nucleotides, the CDR3 is TGTGCCAGTAGTATAACTAGCGGGTTCTCCTACGAGCAGTACTTC.